This T cell receptor beta chain derives from a study of T cell responses to AZD1222 COVID-19 vaccine. Study-wide results and limits: Within unmutated variant regions lay the reported targets of nearly half of spike-specific TCRs. Only a handful of AZD1222 recipients tested seropositive at baseline. Spike-specific TCR breadth and depth were elevated following two AZD1222 doses. Among vaccine-associated CD4 TCRs, coverage spanned spike, with dominance at 160-218 and 743-854.

TCRdb's copy holds only in-frame clones and misses some; the assay was immunoSEQ multiplex PCR. Of roughly 100,000 clones listed, around nine tenths were seen once; the top ten hold 3.3%. With respect to this clone: Its antigen remains unidentified.

Germline assignment: CDR1 MDHEN and CDR2 SYDVKM. The CDR3 consists of 14 residues. The V end lost 11 bases, the J end lost 0 bases, and 16 bases lay between the germline ends. The chain joins TRBV28 to TRBJ1-1; D call uncertain. Specimen: peripheral blood, collected 28 days after the second dose of the MenACWY control vaccine. This clonotype was obtained from an adult who received the MenACWY meningococcal vaccine as a control. CDR3 in amino acids: CAGNSGGMNTEAFF. CDR3 DNA sequence: TGTGCCGGAAATTCCGGAGGGATGAACACTGAAGCTTTCTTT.